These 18 T cell receptor beta chains share one sample of origin, sequenced in a study of CD8 T cells in Susac syndrome. RNA was extracted with the RNeasy kit, and a quantity of about 0.45 to 1 ug was reverse transcribed using random hexamers. TCRdb re-analysed the immunoSEQ multiplex PCR reads in MiXCR, keeping a single row per CDR3 protein. The sample contains approximately 220,000 distinct CDR3 sequences, 95% of which appear only once. Sequencing was carried out using CD4+ T cells from PBMCs. The receptors were sampled from a human donor with multiple sclerosis.

The rearrangement uses TRBV12-3 or TRBV12-4 and TRBJ1-5; D not resolved. This CDR3 spans 12 amino acids. Trimming removed 7 bases from V and 8 bases from J, with 12 bases in between. CDR3 amino acids: CASTYQTKPQHF. CDR3 in DNA: TGTGCCAGCACCTATCAGACTAAGCCCCAGCATTTT.

The chain couples TRBV30 to TRBJ1-1; D unclear. The length of the CDR3 is 14 residues. The germline CDR1 and CDR2 sequences are GTSNPN and SVGIG (reference sequence). The germline V and J ends were trimmed by 1 base and 6 bases, with 15 bases remaining between them. CDR3 sequence reads: CAWSAGWLWPEAFF. CDR3 DNA: TGTGCCTGGAGTGCGGGATGGCTTTGGCCTGAAGCTTTCTTT.

This chain connects TRBV24-1 to TRBJ1-2; TRBD1 matches 8 bases. With V trimmed by 5 bases and J by 8 bases, 9 bases remained unmatched. The germline V gene encodes CDR1 KGHDR and CDR2 SFDVKD. The CDR3 loop spans 14 amino acids. The CDR3: CATSGKDRAGGYTF. CDR3 DNA sequence: TGTGCCACCAGTGGAAAGGACAGGGCCGGCGGCTACACCTTC.

This chain uses TRBV15 with TRBJ2-3, with D possibly TRBD1 on 5 matching bases. Germline V gene lookup returns CDR1 LNHNV and CDR2 YYDKDF (reference sequence). Trimming shortened V by 8 bases and J by 6 bases, and 15 bases separated the two germline ends. This CDR3 has 13 residues. The CDR3: CATRDSDRDTQYF. The CDR3 coding sequence is TGTGCCACCCGAGACAGTGATCGGGATACGCAGTATTTT.

This clonotype has only one observation. V gene TRBV27 combines with J gene TRBJ2-1; D might be TRBD1 or TRBD2, each matching 5 bases. This CDR3 contains 13 residues. The germline V gene has CDR1 MNHEY and CDR2 SMNVEV (reference sequence). Trimming took off 6 bases at V and 8 bases at J, with 14 bases between the two ends. The CDR3 sequence is CASRRGYWDEQFF. CDR3 DNA: TGTGCCAGCAGGAGGGGCTACTGGGATGAGCAGTTCTTC.

The CDR3 DNA reads TGCAGCGTTGAGGTTCCGGGGGATGGCTATGGCTACACCTTC. Encoded protein: CSVEVPGDGYGYTF. V usage is TRBV29-1 and J usage is TRBJ1-2; weak D call: TRBD1 (5 bases). V dropped 3 bases and J dropped 4 bases, with 15 bases sitting between them. The CDR3 spans 14 residues. Germline V gene lookup returns CDR1 SQVTM and CDR2 ANQGSEA.

This chain links TRBV2 with TRBJ1-5; 10 bases agree with TRBD1. Germline V gene lookup returns CDR1 SNHLY and CDR2 FYNNEI. The CDR3 covers 15 residues. Losses at the gene ends were 1 base for V and 6 bases for J; bases not matched to a gene: 3. The CDR3 region is CASSEGQGAGQPQHF. The DNA of the CDR3 is TGTGCCAGCAGTGAAGGACAGGGGGCGGGTCAGCCCCAGCATTTT.

V usage is TRBV29-1 and J usage is TRBJ2-3; weak D call: TRBD1 (5 bases). Germline V gene sequence: CDR1 SQVTM, CDR2 ANQGSEA. V dropped 4 bases and J dropped 8 bases, with 19 bases sitting between them. The CDR3 covers 14 residues. CDR3 residues: CSVGRGILTFTQYF. DNA of the CDR3: TGCAGCGTTGGAAGGGGAATACTTACGTTTACGCAGTATTTT.

V usage is TRBV2 and J usage is TRBJ2-2; D ambiguous. Germline V gives CDR1 SNHLY, CDR2 FYNNEI. The CDR3 has 11 amino acids. V lost 4 bases to trimming and J lost 8 bases, with 5 bases between them. CDR3 residues: CASSGAGELFF. CDR3 sequence (DNA): TGTGCCAGCAGTGGAGCGGGGGAGCTGTTTTTT.

This chain links TRBV3-1 with TRBJ2-3, with D perhaps matching TRBD2 (5 bases). The length of the CDR3 is 14 residues. Germline V gives CDR1 LGHDT, CDR2 YNNKEL (reference sequence). Trimming stripped 3 bases from V and 2 bases from J, with 9 bases between. CDR3: CASSQPGNTDTQYF. The CDR3 DNA follows: TGTGCCAGCAGCCAGCCCGGGAACACAGATACGCAGTATTTT.

This sequence joins TRBV29-1 and TRBJ2-3; 9 bases line up with TRBD2. Trimming took 4 bases from V and 2 from J; bases not matched to a gene: 7. This CDR3 comprises 15 residues. Germline V gene lookup returns CDR1 SQVTM and CDR2 ANQGSEA. The DNA for the CDR3 is TGCAGCGTTGGTTTGACTAGCGGCTACACAGATACGCAGTATTTT. This gives the protein CSVGLTSGYTDTQYF.

This chain uses TRBV5-1 with TRBJ1-1; TRBD1 is a possible D gene (5 bases). This CDR3 has 18 residues. From germline, CDR1 is SGHRS and CDR2 YFSETQ. Trimming pared 0 bases from V and 5 bases from J, leaving 23 bases between. The DNA for the CDR3 is TGCGCCAGCAGCTTGGTGGGGGTTGACAAACCCCGGTATACTGAAGCTTTCTTT. It encodes CASSLVGVDKPRYTEAFF.

V and J are TRBV7-2 and TRBJ1-2, with D maybe TRBD1 (5 bases). Germline CDR1 reads SGHTA; CDR2 reads FQGNSA. The CDR3 loop spans 15 amino acids. Trimming took off 4 bases at V and 8 bases at J, with 20 bases between the two ends. CDR3 amino acids: CASSSGLGRLRGYTF. The CDR3, as DNA: TGTGCCAGCAGCTCGGGACTTGGAAGGCTTAGGGGCTACACCTTC.

Regarding this clonotype: At one end the junction does not follow the germline gene, possibly because of a read error. CDR3 amino acids: CSAELNYGYTF. Written as DNA, the CDR3 is TGCAGCGCTGAACTTAACTATGGCTACACCTTC. The chain couples TRBV29-1 to TRBJ1-2; unclear D gene. The CDR3 is 11 residues long. Germline values: CDR1 SQVTM, CDR2 ANQGSEA.

V is TRBV7-9 and J is TRBJ2-5; 7 nucleotides match TRBD2. CDR1 is SEHNR and CDR2 is FQNEAQ in the germline V gene (reference sequence). V lost 3 bases, J lost 5 bases, and 6 bases stayed unmatched. The CDR3 totals 14 residues. CDR3 sequence: CASSFTSDGETQYF. The CDR3 DNA is TGTGCCAGCAGCTTCACTAGCGATGGGGAGACCCAGTACTTC.

The rearrangement links TRBV25-1 to TRBJ1-6, with D perhaps matching TRBD1 (5 bases). V shed 2 bases and J shed 11 bases, with 13 bases lying between them. This CDR3 is built from 14 residues. Germline V gene sequence: CDR1 MGHDK, CDR2 SYGVNS. The CDR3 protein is CASSEGGGAAPLHF. The CDR3 DNA is TGTGCCAGCAGTGAAGGCGGGGGTGCGGCACCCCTCCACTTT.

The chain recombines TRBV11-1 with TRBJ2-7; D may correspond to TRBD1 or TRBD2 (5 bases each). The V end lost 5 bases, the J end lost 2 bases, and 13 bases lay between the germline ends. Germline V CDR1 and CDR2: SGHAT, FQDESV (reference sequence). The CDR3 spans 14 residues. The CDR3 protein is CASSPSGTTYEQYF. The CDR3, as DNA: TGTGCCAGCAGCCCCTCGGGGACCACCTACGAGCAGTACTTC.

This clonotype was seen a single time. The rearrangement links TRBV9 to TRBJ2-1; D gene unclear. The length of the CDR3 is 13 residues. Germline V CDR1 and CDR2: SGDLS, YYNGEE. With 0 bases removed from V and 4 bases from J, the gap between germline ends came to 5 bases. As DNA, the CDR3 is TGTGCCAGCAGCGTAGAGGTTTACAATGAGCAGTTCTTC. Protein product: CASSVEVYNEQFF.